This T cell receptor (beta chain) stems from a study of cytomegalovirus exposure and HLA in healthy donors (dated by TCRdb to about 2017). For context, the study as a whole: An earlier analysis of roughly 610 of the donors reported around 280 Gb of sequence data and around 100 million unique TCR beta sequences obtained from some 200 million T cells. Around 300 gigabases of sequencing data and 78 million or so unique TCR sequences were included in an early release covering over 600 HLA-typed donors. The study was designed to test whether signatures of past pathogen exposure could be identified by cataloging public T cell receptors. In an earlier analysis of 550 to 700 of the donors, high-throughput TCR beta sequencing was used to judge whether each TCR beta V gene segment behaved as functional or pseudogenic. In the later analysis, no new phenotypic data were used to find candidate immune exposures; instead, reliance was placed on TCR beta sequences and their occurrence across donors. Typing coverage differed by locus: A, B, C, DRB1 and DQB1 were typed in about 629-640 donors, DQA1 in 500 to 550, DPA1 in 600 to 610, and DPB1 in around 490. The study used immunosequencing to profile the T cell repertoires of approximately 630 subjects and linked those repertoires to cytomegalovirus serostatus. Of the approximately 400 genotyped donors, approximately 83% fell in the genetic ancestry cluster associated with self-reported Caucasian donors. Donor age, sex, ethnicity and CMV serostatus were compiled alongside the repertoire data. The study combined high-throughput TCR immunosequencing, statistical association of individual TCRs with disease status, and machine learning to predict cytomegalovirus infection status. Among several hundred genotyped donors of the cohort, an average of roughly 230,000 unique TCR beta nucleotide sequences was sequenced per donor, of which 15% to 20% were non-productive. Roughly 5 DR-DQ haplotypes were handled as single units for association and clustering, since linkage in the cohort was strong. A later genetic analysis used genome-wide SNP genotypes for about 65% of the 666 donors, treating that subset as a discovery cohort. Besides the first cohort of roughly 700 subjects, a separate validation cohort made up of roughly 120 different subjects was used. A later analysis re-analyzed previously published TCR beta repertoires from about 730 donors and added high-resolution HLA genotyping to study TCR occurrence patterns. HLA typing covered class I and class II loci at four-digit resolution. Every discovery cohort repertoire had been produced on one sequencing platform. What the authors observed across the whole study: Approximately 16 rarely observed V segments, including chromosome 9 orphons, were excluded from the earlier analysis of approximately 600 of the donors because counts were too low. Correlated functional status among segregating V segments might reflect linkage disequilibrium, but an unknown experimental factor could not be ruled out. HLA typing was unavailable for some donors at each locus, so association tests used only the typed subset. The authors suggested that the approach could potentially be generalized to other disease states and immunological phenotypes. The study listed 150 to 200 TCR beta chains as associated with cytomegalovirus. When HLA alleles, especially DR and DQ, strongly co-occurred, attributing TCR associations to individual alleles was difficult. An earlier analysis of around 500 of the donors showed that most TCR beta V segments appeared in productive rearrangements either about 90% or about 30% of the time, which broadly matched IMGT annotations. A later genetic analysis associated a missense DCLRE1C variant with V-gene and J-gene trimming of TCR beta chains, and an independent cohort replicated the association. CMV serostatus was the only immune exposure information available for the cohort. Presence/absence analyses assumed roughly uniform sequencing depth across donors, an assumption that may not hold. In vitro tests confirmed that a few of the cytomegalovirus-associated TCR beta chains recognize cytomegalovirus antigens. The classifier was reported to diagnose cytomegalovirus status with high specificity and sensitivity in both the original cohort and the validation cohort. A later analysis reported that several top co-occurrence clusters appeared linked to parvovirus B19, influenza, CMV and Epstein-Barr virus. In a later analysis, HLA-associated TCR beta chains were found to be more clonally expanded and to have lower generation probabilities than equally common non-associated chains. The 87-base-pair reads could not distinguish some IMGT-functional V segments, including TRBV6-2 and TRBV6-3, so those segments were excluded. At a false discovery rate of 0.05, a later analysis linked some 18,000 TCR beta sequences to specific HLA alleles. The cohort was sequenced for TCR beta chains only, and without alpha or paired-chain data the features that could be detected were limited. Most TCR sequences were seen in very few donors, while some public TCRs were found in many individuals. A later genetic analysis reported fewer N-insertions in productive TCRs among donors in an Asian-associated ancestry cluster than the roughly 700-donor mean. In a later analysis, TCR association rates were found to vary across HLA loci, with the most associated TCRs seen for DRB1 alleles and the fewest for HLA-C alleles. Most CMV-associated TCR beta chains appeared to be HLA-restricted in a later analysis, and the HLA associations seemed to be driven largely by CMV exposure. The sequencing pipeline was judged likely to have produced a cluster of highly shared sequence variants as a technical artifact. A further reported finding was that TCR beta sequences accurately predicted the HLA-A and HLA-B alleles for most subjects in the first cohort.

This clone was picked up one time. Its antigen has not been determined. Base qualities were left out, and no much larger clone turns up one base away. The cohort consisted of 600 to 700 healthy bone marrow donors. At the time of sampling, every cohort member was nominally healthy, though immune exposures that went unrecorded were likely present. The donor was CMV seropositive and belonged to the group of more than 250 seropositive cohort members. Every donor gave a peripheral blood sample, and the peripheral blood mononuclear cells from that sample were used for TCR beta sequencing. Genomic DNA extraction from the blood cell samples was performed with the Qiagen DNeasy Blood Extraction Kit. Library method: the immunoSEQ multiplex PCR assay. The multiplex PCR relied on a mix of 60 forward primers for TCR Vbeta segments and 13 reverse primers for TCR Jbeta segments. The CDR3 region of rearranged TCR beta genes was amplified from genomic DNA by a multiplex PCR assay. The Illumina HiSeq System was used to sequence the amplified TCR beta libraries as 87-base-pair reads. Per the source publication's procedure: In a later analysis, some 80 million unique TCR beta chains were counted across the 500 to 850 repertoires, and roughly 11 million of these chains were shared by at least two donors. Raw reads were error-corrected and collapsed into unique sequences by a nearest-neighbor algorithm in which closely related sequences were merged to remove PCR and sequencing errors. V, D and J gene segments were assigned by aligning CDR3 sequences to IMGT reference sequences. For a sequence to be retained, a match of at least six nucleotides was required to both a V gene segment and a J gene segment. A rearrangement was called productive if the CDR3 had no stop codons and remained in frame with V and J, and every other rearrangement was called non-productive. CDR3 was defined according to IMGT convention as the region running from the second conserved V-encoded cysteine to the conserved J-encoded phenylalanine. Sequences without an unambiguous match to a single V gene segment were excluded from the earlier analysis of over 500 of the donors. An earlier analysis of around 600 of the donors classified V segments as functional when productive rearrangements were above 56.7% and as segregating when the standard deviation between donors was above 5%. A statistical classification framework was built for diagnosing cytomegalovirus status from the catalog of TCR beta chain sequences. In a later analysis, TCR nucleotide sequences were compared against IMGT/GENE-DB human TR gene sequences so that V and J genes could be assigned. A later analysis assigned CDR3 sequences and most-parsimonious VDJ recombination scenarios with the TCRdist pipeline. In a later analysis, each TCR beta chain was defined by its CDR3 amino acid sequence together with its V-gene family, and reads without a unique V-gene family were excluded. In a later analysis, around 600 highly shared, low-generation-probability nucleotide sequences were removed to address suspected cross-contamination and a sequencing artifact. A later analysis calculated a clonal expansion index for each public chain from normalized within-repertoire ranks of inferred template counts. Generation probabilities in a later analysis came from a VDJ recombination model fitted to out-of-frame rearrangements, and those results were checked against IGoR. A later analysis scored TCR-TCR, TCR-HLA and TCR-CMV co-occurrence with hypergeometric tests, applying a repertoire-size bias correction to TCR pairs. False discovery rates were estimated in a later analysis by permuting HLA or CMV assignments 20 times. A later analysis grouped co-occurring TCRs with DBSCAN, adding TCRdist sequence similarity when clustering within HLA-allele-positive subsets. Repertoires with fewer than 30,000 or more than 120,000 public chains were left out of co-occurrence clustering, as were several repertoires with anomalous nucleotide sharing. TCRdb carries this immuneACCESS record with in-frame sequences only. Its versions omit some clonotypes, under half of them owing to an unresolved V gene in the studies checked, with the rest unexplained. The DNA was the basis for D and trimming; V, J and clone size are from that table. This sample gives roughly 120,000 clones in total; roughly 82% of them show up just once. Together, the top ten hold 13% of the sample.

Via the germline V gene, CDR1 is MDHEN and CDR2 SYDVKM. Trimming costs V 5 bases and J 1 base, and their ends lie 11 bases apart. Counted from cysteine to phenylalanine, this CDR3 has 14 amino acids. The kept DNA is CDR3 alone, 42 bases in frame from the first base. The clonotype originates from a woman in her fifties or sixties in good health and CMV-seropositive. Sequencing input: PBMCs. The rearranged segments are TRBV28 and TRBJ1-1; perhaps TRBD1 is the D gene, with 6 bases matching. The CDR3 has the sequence CASSTDRTNTEAFF. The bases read TGTGCCAGCAGTACGGACAGAACGAACACTGAAGCTTTCTTT.